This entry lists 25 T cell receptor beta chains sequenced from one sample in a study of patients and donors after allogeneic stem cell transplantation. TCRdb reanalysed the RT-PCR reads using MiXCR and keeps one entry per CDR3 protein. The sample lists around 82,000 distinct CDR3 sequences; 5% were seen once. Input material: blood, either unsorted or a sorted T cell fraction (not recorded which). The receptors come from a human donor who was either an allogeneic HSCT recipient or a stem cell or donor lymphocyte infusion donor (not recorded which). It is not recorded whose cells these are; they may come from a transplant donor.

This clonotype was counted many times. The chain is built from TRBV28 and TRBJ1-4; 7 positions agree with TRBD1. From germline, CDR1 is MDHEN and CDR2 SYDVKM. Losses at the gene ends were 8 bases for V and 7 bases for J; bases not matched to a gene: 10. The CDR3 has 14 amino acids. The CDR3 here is CASETGALGEKLFF. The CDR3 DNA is TGTGCCAGCGAAACAGGGGCTCTGGGTGAAAAACTGTTTTTT.

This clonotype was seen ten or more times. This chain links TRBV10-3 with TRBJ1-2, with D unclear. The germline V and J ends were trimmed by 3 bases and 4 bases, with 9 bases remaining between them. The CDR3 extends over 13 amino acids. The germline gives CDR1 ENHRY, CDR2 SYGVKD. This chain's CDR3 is CAISDGRSYGYTF. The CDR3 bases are TGTGCCATCAGTGACGGCAGGAGCTATGGCTACACCTTC.

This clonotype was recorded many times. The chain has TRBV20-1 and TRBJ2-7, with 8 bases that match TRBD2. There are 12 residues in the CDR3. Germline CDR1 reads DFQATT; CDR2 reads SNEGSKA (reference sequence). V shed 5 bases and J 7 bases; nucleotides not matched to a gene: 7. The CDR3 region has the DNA TGCAGTGCTTACGGGACTAGTAAAGAGCAGTACTTC. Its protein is CSAYGTSKEQYF.

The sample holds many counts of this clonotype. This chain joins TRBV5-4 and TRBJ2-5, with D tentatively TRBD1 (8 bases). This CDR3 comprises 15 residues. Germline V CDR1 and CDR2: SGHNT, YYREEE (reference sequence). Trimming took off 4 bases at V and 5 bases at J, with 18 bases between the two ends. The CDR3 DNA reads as TGTGCCAGCAGCCCTTCTACAGGGGGGGGGGAGACCCAGTACTTC. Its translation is CASSPSTGGGETQYF.

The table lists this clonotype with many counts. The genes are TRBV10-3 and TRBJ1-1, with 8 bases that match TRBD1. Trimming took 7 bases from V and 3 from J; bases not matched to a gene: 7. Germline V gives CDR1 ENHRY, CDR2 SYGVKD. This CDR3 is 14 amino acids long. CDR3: CAITAGGRDTEAFF. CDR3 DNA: TGTGCCATCACGGCAGGGGGCCGGGACACTGAAGCTTTCTTT.

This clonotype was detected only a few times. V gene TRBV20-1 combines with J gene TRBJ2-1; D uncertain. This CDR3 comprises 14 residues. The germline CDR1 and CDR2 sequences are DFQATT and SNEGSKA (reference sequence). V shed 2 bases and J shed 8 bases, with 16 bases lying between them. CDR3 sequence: CSARNNRRGDEQFF. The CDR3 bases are TGCAGTGCTAGAAATAACCGACGAGGCGATGAGCAGTTCTTC.

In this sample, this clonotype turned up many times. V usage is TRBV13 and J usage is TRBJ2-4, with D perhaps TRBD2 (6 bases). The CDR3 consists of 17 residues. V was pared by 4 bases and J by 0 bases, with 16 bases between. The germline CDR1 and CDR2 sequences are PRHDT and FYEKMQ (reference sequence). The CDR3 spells CASSSRLQAGAKNIQYF. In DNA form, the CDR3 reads TGTGCCAGCAGCTCCCGACTTCAAGCGGGAGCCAAAAACATTCAGTACTTC.

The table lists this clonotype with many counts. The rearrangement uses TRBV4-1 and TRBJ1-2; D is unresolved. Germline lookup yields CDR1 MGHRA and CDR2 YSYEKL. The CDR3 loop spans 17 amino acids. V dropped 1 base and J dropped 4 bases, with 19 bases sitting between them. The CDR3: CASSQGRRAAPSYGYTF. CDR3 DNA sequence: TGCGCCAGCAGCCAAGGAAGACGGGCAGCACCCAGCTATGGCTACACCTTC.

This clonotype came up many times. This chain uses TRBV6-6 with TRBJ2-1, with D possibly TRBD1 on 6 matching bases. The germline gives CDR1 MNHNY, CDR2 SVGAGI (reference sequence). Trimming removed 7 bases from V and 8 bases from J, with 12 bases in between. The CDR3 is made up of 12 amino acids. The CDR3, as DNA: TGTGCCAGCAAACAGGGTAACGATGAGCAGTTCTTC. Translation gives CASKQGNDEQFF.

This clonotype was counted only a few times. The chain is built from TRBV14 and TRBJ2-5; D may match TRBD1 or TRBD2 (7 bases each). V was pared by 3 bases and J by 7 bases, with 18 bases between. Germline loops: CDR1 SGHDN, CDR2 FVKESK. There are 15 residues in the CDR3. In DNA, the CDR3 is TGTGCCAGCAGCCAGGACAGGTCCGGGGGGTCGACCCAGTACTTC. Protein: CASSQDRSGGSTQYF.

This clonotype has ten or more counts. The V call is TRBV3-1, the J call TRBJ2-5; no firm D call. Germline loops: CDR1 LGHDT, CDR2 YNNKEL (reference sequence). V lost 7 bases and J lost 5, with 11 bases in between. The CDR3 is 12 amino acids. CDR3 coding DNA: TGTGCCAGCACCCGCTACGGGGAGACCCAGTACTTC. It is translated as CASTRYGETQYF.

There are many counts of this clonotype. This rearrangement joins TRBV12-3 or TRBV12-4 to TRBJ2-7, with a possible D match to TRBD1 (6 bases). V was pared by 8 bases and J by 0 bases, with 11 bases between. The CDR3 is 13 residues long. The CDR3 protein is CASGWDISYEQYF. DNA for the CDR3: TGTGCCAGCGGGTGGGACATCTCCTACGAGCAGTACTTC.

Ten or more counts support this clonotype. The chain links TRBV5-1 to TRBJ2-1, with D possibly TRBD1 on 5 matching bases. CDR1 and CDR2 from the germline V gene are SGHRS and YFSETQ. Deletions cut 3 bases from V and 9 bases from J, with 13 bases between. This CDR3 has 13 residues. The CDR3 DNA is TGCGCCAGCAGCTCCTCTACAGGTGGTGAGCAGTTCTTC. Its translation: CASSSSTGGEQFF.

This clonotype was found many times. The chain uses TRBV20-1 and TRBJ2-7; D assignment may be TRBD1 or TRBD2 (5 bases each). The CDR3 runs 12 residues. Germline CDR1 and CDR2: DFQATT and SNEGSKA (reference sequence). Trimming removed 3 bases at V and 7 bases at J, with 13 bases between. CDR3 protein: CSASPGPREQYF. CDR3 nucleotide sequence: TGCAGTGCTAGTCCGGGACCTCGGGAGCAGTACTTC.

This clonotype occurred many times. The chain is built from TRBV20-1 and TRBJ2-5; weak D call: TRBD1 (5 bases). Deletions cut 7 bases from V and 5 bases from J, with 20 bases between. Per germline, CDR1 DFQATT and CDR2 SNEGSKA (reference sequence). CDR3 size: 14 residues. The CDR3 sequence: CSVAWLGAEETQYF. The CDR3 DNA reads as TGCAGTGTGGCATGGTTAGGGGCGGAGGAGACCCAGTACTTC.

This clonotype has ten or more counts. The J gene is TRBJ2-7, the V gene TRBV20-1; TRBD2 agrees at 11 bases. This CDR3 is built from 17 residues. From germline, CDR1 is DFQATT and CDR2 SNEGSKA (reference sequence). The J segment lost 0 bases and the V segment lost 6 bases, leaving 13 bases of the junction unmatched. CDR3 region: CSAHEPGLAASSYEQYF. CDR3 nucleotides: TGCAGTGCCCACGAACCGGGACTAGCGGCTAGCTCCTACGAGCAGTACTTC.

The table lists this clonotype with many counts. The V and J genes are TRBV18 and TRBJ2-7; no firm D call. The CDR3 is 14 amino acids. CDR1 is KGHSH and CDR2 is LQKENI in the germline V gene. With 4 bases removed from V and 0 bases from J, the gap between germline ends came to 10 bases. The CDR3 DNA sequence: TGTGCCAGCTCACTAGACTTCAGCTCCTACGAGCAGTACTTC. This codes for CASSLDFSSYEQYF.

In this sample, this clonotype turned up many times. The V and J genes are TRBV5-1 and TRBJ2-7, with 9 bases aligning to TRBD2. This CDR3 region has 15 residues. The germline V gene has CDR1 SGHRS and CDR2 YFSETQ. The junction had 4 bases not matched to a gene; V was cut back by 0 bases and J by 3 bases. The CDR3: CASSLDSGSLYEQYF. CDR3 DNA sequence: TGCGCCAGCAGCTTGGATAGCGGGAGTCTCTACGAGCAGTACTTC.

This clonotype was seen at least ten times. CDR3 nucleotides: TGTGCCAGCTGTCGGGACCGCACAGATACGCAGTATTTT. The encoded protein is CASCRDRTDTQYF. The rearrangement links TRBV5-6 to TRBJ2-3; the D call may be TRBD1 or TRBD2 (5 bases each). The CDR3 consists of 13 residues. V was shortened by 7 bases and J by 1 base, with 10 bases between the two germline ends. Germline CDR1 and CDR2: SGHDT and YYEEEE.

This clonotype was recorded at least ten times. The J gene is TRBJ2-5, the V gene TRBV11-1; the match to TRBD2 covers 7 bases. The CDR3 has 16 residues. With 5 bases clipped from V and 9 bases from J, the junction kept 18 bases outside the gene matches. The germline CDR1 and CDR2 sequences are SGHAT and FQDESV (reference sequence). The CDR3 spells CASSLTAGTTFRAQYF. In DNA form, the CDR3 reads TGTGCCAGCAGCCTAACTGCCGGGACTACATTCAGGGCCCAGTACTTC.

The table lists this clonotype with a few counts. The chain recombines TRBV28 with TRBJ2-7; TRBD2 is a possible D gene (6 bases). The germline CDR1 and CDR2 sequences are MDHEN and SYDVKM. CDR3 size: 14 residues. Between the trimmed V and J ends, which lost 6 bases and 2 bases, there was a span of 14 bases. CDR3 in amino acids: CASSLAVLPYEQYF. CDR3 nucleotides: TGTGCCAGCAGCTTAGCGGTCCTTCCCTACGAGCAGTACTTC.

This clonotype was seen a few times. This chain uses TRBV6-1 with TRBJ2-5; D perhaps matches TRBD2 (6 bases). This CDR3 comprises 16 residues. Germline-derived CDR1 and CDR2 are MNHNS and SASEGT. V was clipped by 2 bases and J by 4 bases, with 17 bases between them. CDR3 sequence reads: CASSEFGGGEAETQYF. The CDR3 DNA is TGTGCCAGCAGTGAATTCGGTGGCGGGGAAGCAGAGACCCAGTACTTC.

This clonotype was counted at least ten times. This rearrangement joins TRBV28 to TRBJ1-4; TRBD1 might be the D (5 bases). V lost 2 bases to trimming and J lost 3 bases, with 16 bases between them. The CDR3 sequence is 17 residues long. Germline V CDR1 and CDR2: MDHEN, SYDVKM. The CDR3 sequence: CASSLDRWGFSNEKLFF. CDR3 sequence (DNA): TGTGCCAGCAGTTTAGATCGTTGGGGGTTTTCTAATGAAAAACTGTTTTTT.

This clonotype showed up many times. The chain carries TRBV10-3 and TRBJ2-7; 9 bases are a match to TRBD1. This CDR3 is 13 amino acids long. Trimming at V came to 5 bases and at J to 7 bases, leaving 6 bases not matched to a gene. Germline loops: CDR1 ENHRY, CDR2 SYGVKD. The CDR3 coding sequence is TGTGCCATCAGTCGGGACAGGGTGGGTGAGCAGTACTTC. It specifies CAISRDRVGEQYF.

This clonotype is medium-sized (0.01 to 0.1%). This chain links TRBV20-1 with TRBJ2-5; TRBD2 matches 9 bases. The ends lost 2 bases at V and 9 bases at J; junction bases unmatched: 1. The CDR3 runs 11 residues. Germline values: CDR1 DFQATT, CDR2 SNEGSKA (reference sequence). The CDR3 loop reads CSARLAGSQYF. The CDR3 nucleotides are TGCAGTGCTAGACTAGCGGGGTCCCAGTACTTC.